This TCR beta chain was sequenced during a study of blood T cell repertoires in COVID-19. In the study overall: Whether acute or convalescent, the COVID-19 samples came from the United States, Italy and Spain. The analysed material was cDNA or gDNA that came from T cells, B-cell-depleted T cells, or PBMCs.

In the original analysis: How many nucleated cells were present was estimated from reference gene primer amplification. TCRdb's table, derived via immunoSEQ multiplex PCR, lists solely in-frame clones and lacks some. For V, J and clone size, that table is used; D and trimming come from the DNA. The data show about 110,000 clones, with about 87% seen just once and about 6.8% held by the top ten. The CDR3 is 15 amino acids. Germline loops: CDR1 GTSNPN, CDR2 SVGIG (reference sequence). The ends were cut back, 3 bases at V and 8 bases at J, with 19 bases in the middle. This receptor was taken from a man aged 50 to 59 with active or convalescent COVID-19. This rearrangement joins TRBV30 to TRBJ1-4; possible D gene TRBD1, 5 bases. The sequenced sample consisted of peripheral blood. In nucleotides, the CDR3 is TGTGCCTGGAGGACCCCGGGGGGGGTGAGGGAAAAACTGTTTTTT. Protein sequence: CAWRTPGGVREKLFF.